The 30 T cell receptor beta chains below all came from one sample that was sequenced in a study of T cells in Graves' hyperthyroidism and ophthalmopathy. It was RNA transcripts that yielded the amplified TCR beta CDR3 regions. When the TCR CDR3 underwent first-round RT-PCR, the HTBI primer set was used. TCRdb redid the calling of the multiplex PCR reads with MiXCR, one entry per CDR3 protein. The sample lists around 600,000 distinct CDR3 sequences, 14% occurring once. Material: blood. The source is a woman in her late teens or twenties with Graves' ophthalmopathy.

Notes on this clonotype: Since a much larger clone is just one base distant, this may be a read error. DNA of the CDR3: TGTACCAGCAACCCGGGTGGAAAAGTGGTTTTCGAGCAGTACTTC. Its protein product is CTSNPGGKVVFEQYF. The J gene is TRBJ2-7, the V gene TRBV6-2 or TRBV6-3; D not resolved. Looked up from germline, CDR1 is MNHEY and CDR2 is SVGEGT. This CDR3 has 15 residues.

This clonotype was observed a few times. A much bigger clone sits one base away, suggesting this may be a read error. This sequence joins TRBV28 and TRBJ2-7, with D perhaps TRBD1 (6 bases). Germline V gene data show CDR1 as MDHEN and CDR2 as SYDVKM. The CDR3 is 14 residues long. This CDR3 is CACSLGAETGEQYF. In DNA form, the CDR3 reads TGTGCCTGCAGTTTGGGTGCGGAGACAGGCGAGCAGTACTTC.

This clonotype was seen at least ten times. The chain employs TRBV12-3 or TRBV12-4 and TRBJ2-1; D unclear. V was cut by 4 bases and J by 7 bases, with 8 bases left in between. This CDR3 is 12 amino acids long. The CDR3 DNA reads TGTGCCAGCAGTTCCGAACGGAATGAGCAGTTCTTC. Amino acid sequence: CASSSERNEQFF.

This clonotype was observed at least ten times. The V gene is TRBV12-3 or TRBV12-4, the J gene TRBJ2-3; D may be TRBD2 (6 bases). The V and J ends lost 8 bases and 2 bases respectively, with 26 bases between them. There are 18 residues in the CDR3. The CDR3 DNA is TGTGCCAGCTCCCCACCGGGGGTCGCGGTGATGGCCACAGATACGCAGTATTTT. Translation gives CASSPPGVAVMATDTQYF.

This clonotype showed up many times. The chain couples TRBV6-2 or TRBV6-3 to TRBJ1-5; tentative D call: TRBD1 (6 bases). The CDR3 sequence is 16 residues long. Looked up from germline, CDR1 is MNHEY and CDR2 is SVGEGT. V was clipped by 0 bases and J by 5 bases, with 14 bases between them. CDR3 amino acids: CASSYSMDSYYQPQHF. The CDR3 DNA follows: TGTGCCAGCAGTTACTCGATGGACAGTTACTATCAGCCCCAGCATTTT.

This clonotype came up once. The junction and the germline gene differ at one end; a read error may be behind it. The chain couples TRBV6-1 to TRBJ2-1; D unresolved. CDR1 is MNHNS and CDR2 is SASEGT in the germline V gene. There are 13 residues in the CDR3. The CDR3 here is CASSKAALNEQFF. Written as DNA, the CDR3 is TGTGCCAGCAGTAAAGCTGCTCTCAATGAGCAGTTCTTC.

The table lists this clonotype with many counts. The gene calls are TRBV7-9 and TRBJ1-4; D remains unclear. CDR1 SEHNR and CDR2 FQNEAQ come from the germline V gene (reference sequence). Trimming took off 5 bases at V and 2 bases at J, with 9 bases between the two ends. The CDR3 is made up of 14 amino acids. In nucleotides, the CDR3 is TGTGCCAGCAGCAAAGTATCGACTAATGAAAAACTGTTTTTT. This encodes CASSKVSTNEKLFF.

This clonotype was counted ten times or more. The CDR3 spells CASSSEGNGYTF. The DNA for the CDR3 is TGTGCCAGCAGCTCGGAAGGGAATGGCTACACCTTC. V gene TRBV11-2 combines with J gene TRBJ1-2; D not certain. CDR1 is SGHAT, CDR2 FQNNGV, per germline. This CDR3 is built from 12 residues. Trimming took off 4 bases at V and 6 bases at J, with 9 bases between the two ends.

This clonotype appeared many times. This chain links TRBV9 with TRBJ1-2, with TRBD1 matching 8 bases. The germline CDR1 and CDR2 sequences are SGDLS and YYNGEE. The CDR3 is made up of 14 amino acids. The trim removed 3 bases at V and 5 bases at J, leaving 6 bases unmatched. CDR3 residues: CASSDRDRLYGYTF. CDR3 nucleotide sequence: TGTGCCAGCAGCGATCGGGACAGGTTATATGGCTACACCTTC.

The chain recombines TRBV27 with TRBJ2-5; tentatively, D is TRBD1 (5 bases). This CDR3 contains 14 residues. The germline gives CDR1 MNHEY, CDR2 SMNVEV (reference sequence). Between the trimmed V and J ends, which lost 5 bases and 5 bases, there was a span of 15 bases. CDR3 sequence reads: CASSPLAGRETQYF. In DNA form, the CDR3 reads TGTGCCAGCAGTCCCCTGGCAGGGCGGGAGACCCAGTACTTC.

The chain couples TRBV9 to TRBJ2-4; the match to TRBD2 covers 11 bases. With V trimmed by 2 bases and J by 0 bases, 1 base remained unmatched. Germline V gives CDR1 SGDLS, CDR2 YYNGEE. This CDR3 contains 16 residues. The CDR3 reads CASSVGLAVAKNIQYF. CDR3 nucleotide sequence: TGTGCCAGCAGCGTGGGACTAGCGGTAGCCAAAAACATTCAGTACTTC.

The V call is TRBV2, the J call TRBJ1-4; D may be TRBD1 (6 bases). This CDR3 has 16 amino acids. V dropped 0 bases and J dropped 0 bases, with 8 bases sitting between them. Per the germline V gene, CDR1 is SNHLY and CDR2 is FYNNEI. The CDR3 DNA reads as TGTGCCAGCAGTGAAGCCCGGACAGCAACTAATGAAAAACTGTTTTTT. Encoded protein: CASSEARTATNEKLFF.

This clonotype came up a few times. The V and J genes are TRBV5-6 and TRBJ1-5; perhaps TRBD1 as D (6 bases). The CDR3 is made up of 15 amino acids. Germline V gene lookup returns CDR1 SGHDT and CDR2 YYEEEE. The V end was cut by 4 bases, the J end by 7 bases, with 18 bases between. The CDR3 DNA is TGTGCCAGCAGCCCCTGGGGCAAGGGGGACCAGCCCCAGCATTTT. This translates into CASSPWGKGDQPQHF.

This clonotype was seen many times. The rearrangement joins TRBV29-1 to TRBJ1-1; D remains ambiguous. The V end was cut by 1 base, the J end by 5 bases, with 8 bases between. Per germline, CDR1 SQVTM and CDR2 ANQGSEA. CDR3 size: 12 residues. The CDR3 is CSVEAGETEAFF. DNA for the CDR3: TGCAGCGTTGAAGCGGGCGAGACTGAAGCTTTCTTT.

CDR3 protein: CASSLGGGGLNTEAFF. The CDR3 nucleotides read TGTGCCAGCAGCTTAGGGGGAGGGGGACTGAACACTGAAGCTTTCTTT. J is TRBJ1-1 and V is TRBV11-3; TRBD1 is a possible D gene (6 bases). Deletions cut 1 base from V and 0 bases from J, with 12 bases between. CDR1 SGHNT and CDR2 YENEEA come from the germline V gene. The CDR3 extends over 16 amino acids.

V and J are TRBV11-2 and TRBJ2-1; TRBD2 aligns across 9 bases. Germline-derived CDR1 and CDR2 are SGHAT and FQNNGV. V was clipped by 1 base and J by 6 bases; unmatched bases: 7. The CDR3 totals 16 residues. The CDR3 loop is CASSLGAGLAINEQFF. The CDR3 DNA is TGTGCCAGCAGCTTAGGAGCGGGACTAGCTATCAATGAGCAGTTCTTC.

V is TRBV7-9 and J is TRBJ2-5, with 9 bases identical to TRBD1. J lost 4 bases, V lost 5 bases, and 11 bases had no gene match. This CDR3 contains 16 residues. CDR1 and CDR2 from the germline V gene are SEHNR and FQNEAQ (reference sequence). CDR3 coding DNA: TGTGCCAGCAGCGAACGACAGGGGGGGCGCCGAGAGACCCAGTACTTC. Residues: CASSERQGGRRETQYF.

As for this clonotype: Compared with germline, one end of the junction differs, possibly owing to a read error. The chain recombines TRBV24-1 with TRBJ2-3, with D perhaps TRBD1 (6 bases). CDR3 length equals 16 residues. The germline V gene encodes CDR1 KGHDR and CDR2 SFDVKD. Written as DNA, the CDR3 is TGTGCCACCAGTGATTTGCACAGGGCCTCCACAGACACGCAGTATTTT. Its translation is CATSDLHRASTDTQYF.

This clonotype turned up a few times. The chain links TRBV30 to TRBJ2-3, with 7 bases aligning to TRBD2. CDR1 is GTSNPN and CDR2 is SVGIG in the germline V gene (reference sequence). The CDR3 has 15 residues. Unmatched junction bases numbered 9, after V lost 2 bases and J lost 4 bases. The CDR3 DNA is TGTGCCTGGAGTAGAGCGGGGCCCGGGGCAGATACGCAGTATTTT. This gives the protein CAWSRAGPGADTQYF.

This clonotype was seen a few times. The CDR3 nucleotides are TGTGCCAGCAGCGTAGACGGGGCACAAGAGACCCAGTACTTC. Encoded protein: CASSVDGAQETQYF. V and J are TRBV9 and TRBJ2-5; perhaps D is TRBD1 or TRBD2 (5 bases each). V was pared by 0 bases and J by 2 bases, with 8 bases between. Germline CDR1 and CDR2: SGDLS and YYNGEE. This CDR3 has 14 residues.

This clonotype has a handful of counts. The DNA for the CDR3 is TGTGCCAGCAGTCCGGGACTCCAAGGGGAGACCCAGTACTTC. Translating it yields CASSPGLQGETQYF. This chain joins TRBV6-1 and TRBJ2-5; weak D call: TRBD2 (6 bases). CDR3 length: 14 residues. V was pared by 5 bases and J by 5 bases, with 15 bases between. Germline-derived CDR1 and CDR2 are MNHNS and SASEGT.

The table lists this clonotype with many counts. The genes are TRBV6-1 and TRBJ2-7; no reliable D call. The germline V and J ends were trimmed by 6 bases and 1 base, with 10 bases remaining between them. There are 13 residues in the CDR3. CDR1 and CDR2 from the germline V gene are MNHNS and SASEGT. The CDR3 reads CASRGSESYEQYF. The CDR3 DNA sequence: TGTGCCAGCAGAGGTTCGGAATCCTACGAGCAGTACTTC.

As regards this clonotype: Relative to the germline gene, one junction end is altered; a read error may explain this. DNA of the CDR3: TGTGCCAGCAGTGGGAAAGGGGGCTACCATGAGCAGTTCTTC. Protein sequence: CASSGKGGYHEQFF. This sequence joins TRBV6-2 or TRBV6-3 and TRBJ2-1; TRBD1 aligns across 7 bases. The CDR3 consists of 14 residues. Germline CDR1 and CDR2: MNHEY and SVGEGT.

This clonotype was detected many times. The V call is TRBV7-8, the J call TRBJ2-7; D is perhaps TRBD1 or TRBD2 (6 bases each). V gave up 9 bases and J gave up 3 bases, with 21 bases separating them. CDR1 is SGHVS and CDR2 is FQNEAQ in the germline V gene. The CDR3 totals 15 residues. The CDR3 sequence is CASQLTRGLIYEQYF. In DNA, the CDR3 is TGTGCCAGTCAACTTACCCGGGGGCTCATCTACGAGCAGTACTTC.

The V call is TRBV9, the J call TRBJ2-1, with D perhaps matching TRBD2 (5 bases). Germline V gene lookup returns CDR1 SGDLS and CDR2 YYNGEE. The CDR3 extends over 15 amino acids. Trimming removed 0 bases at V and 8 bases at J, with 15 bases between. DNA for the CDR3: TGTGCCAGCAGCGTAGCTACTTTAGAGGGAGATGAGCAGTTCTTC. This codes for CASSVATLEGDEQFF.

This clonotype was detected many times. V is TRBV5-1 and J is TRBJ1-1, with D maybe TRBD1 (6 bases). The CDR3 extends over 15 amino acids. CDR1 and CDR2 from the germline V gene are SGHRS and YFSETQ. The V and J ends lost 0 bases and 1 base respectively, with 10 bases between them. CDR3 sequence reads: CASSLGIGGNTEAFF. In DNA form, the CDR3 reads TGCGCCAGCAGCTTGGGAATAGGGGGGAACACTGAAGCTTTCTTT. The variable domain in full, completed from reference TRBV5-1 and TRBJ1-1, reads KAGVTQTPRYLIKTRGQQVTLSCSPISGHRSVSWYQQTPGQGLQFLFEYFSETQRNKGNFPGRFSGRQFSNSRSEMNVSTLELGDSALYLCASSLGIGGNTEAFFGQGTRLTVV.

This clonotype was detected ten times or more. This chain joins TRBV2 and TRBJ2-7; 12 bases agree with TRBD2. The junction had 7 bases not matched to a gene; V was cut back by 5 bases and J by 5 bases. This CDR3 region has 15 residues. Looked up from germline, CDR1 is SNHLY and CDR2 is FYNNEI. The CDR3 here is CASSPSSGRANEQYF. DNA for the CDR3: TGTGCCAGCAGTCCCTCTAGCGGGAGGGCCAACGAGCAGTACTTC.

This clonotype has a single count. The V and J genes are TRBV27 and TRBJ1-3, with a tentative D call TRBD1 (5 bases). V was pared by 3 bases and J by 7 bases, with 19 bases between. Germline loops: CDR1 MNHEY, CDR2 SMNVEV (reference sequence). The CDR3 has 16 residues. This chain's CDR3 is CASSFSWGAGQNTIYF. In DNA form, the CDR3 reads TGTGCCAGCAGTTTCAGTTGGGGTGCAGGGCAGAACACCATATATTTT.

The V gene is TRBV4-3, the J gene TRBJ2-7; 10 nucleotides agree with TRBD1. The CDR3 runs 17 residues. V shed 1 base, J shed 0 bases, and the junction held 6 bases outside the gene matches. Looked up from germline, CDR1 is LGHNA and CDR2 is YSLEER. CDR3 sequence (DNA): TGCGCCAGCAGCCAAGCCCCCGGGACAGGGGTCTCCTACGAGCAGTACTTC. Translating gives CASSQAPGTGVSYEQYF.

This rearrangement joins TRBV10-3 to TRBJ2-1, with no clear D. Germline lookup yields CDR1 ENHRY and CDR2 SYGVKD. The germline V and J ends were trimmed by 4 bases and 1 base, with 8 bases remaining between them. The CDR3 contains 14 residues. The CDR3 spells CAISGRVSYNEQFF. The DNA of the CDR3 is TGTGCCATCAGTGGTAGGGTATCCTACAATGAGCAGTTCTTC.